The clone carrying this T cell receptor beta chain was detected a few times. As yet, its antigen is unknown. Given a much more abundant clone one base away, this may be a read error. The data derive from a study of post-analysis software for immune sequencing data. Incorporated into the TCR beta cDNA libraries were unique molecular identifiers, which served to reduce PCR and sequencing biases. TCRdb independently ran MiXCR on the PCR reads; one entry per CDR3 protein. The sample has fewer than 850,000 distinct CDR3 sequences, roughly 50% seen once; the top ten hold roughly 5%. Whole-study results and caveats: In patients, TRBV5-6, TRBV5-1 and TRBV20-1 belonged to five TRBV segments found more frequently than in controls. Controls showed significantly higher normalized Chao1 diversity than did multiple sclerosis patients.

The length of the CDR3 is 12 residues. Germline lookup yields CDR1 MGHRA and CDR2 YSYEKL. Trimming shortened V by 0 bases and J by 3 bases, and 3 bases separated the two germline ends. Material for sequencing was blood. The origin of this receptor is a girl between 10 and 17 years old with multiple sclerosis. The chain carries TRBV4-1 and TRBJ2-7; D is uncertain. CDR3 nucleotide sequence: TGCGCCAGCAGCCAAGACGACTACGAGCAGTACTTC. Translating gives CASSQDDYEQYF.